These 31 T cell receptor beta chains share one sample of origin, sequenced in a study of T-cell reconstitution after alpha-beta-depleted transplantation in children. Using unique molecular identifiers, the investigators prepared the TCRbeta library. From the PCR reads, TCRdb called clonotypes with MiXCR, one entry per CDR3 protein. This sample carries about 200,000 distinct CDR3 sequences, more than 12% of them seen once, and the ten largest clones take roughly 13%. The sequencing here drew on PBMCs from the stem cell graft donor, taken from the stem cell graft. These receptors came from a human donor who donated a stem cell graft to a child with acute lymphoblastic leukemia.

This clonotype was found many times. DNA of the CDR3: TGCAGTGCTAGAGATCCCCTACTTGGCAATGAGCAGTTCTTC. Translated: CSARDPLLGNEQFF. V gene TRBV20-1 combines with J gene TRBJ2-1; no clear D. The CDR3 contains 14 residues. The V end was cut by 0 bases, the J end by 6 bases, with 12 bases between. Per germline, CDR1 DFQATT and CDR2 SNEGSKA (reference sequence).

This clonotype was seen ten or more times. This chain connects TRBV20-1 to TRBJ2-3; TRBD2 aligns across 11 bases. CDR3 length: 15 amino acids. Trimming took 0 bases from V and 6 from J; bases not matched to a gene: 5. Germline lookup yields CDR1 DFQATT and CDR2 SNEGSKA (reference sequence). The CDR3 DNA reads as TGCAGTGCTAGAGATCGACTAGCGGGGTGGGATACGCAGTATTTT. This translates into CSARDRLAGWDTQYF.

In this sample, this clonotype turned up many times. The chain is built from TRBV12-3 or TRBV12-4 and TRBJ2-2; unclear D gene. The germline V and J ends were trimmed by 6 bases and 5 bases, with 19 bases remaining between them. The CDR3 sequence is 16 residues long. CDR3 in amino acids: CASSRLDRTLTGELFF. In nucleotides, the CDR3 is TGTGCCAGCAGCCGCTTGGACCGCACACTAACCGGGGAGCTGTTTTTT.

The chain carries TRBV5-1 and TRBJ2-7; 7 bases agree with TRBD1. Germline V CDR1 and CDR2: SGHRS, YFSETQ. The CDR3 runs to 13 residues. V shed 4 bases, J shed 3 bases, and the junction held 4 bases outside the gene matches. The CDR3 DNA reads TGCGCCAGCAGCCGGGACAGCTTCTACGAGCAGTACTTC. Protein product: CASSRDSFYEQYF.

This clonotype turned up a few times. The genes are TRBV20-1 and TRBJ2-7; D is unclear. This CDR3 contains 15 residues. The germline V gene encodes CDR1 DFQATT and CDR2 SNEGSKA (reference sequence). V dropped 6 bases and J dropped 0 bases, with 18 bases sitting between them. For the CDR3, the DNA is TGCAGTGCGCCCTGGATTGGAAGAAGCTCCTACGAGCAGTACTTC. Its protein product is CSAPWIGRSSYEQYF.

As concerns this clonotype: A much bigger clone sits one base away, suggesting this may be a read error. The DNA for the CDR3 is TGCAGCGTTGGGACAGTGCCGGGCGAGACCCAGTACTTC. Encoded protein: CSVGTVPGETQYF. The genes are TRBV29-1 and TRBJ2-5; D possibly corresponds to TRBD1 (6 bases). Germline assignment: CDR1 SQVTM and CDR2 ANQGSEA. The length of the CDR3 is 13 residues. V lost 4 bases, J lost 5 bases, and 14 bases lay in between.

This clonotype was counted many times. The chain recombines TRBV9 with TRBJ2-3; D not resolved. Germline CDR1 and CDR2: SGDLS and YYNGEE. V was pared by 0 bases and J by 2 bases, with 7 bases between. The CDR3 has 14 residues. DNA of the CDR3: TGTGCCAGCAGCGTAGGCTGGGACACAGATACGCAGTATTTT. Protein: CASSVGWDTDTQYF.

This clonotype was counted between two and nine times. The chain links TRBV4-2 to TRBJ2-1; D gene uncertain. Trimming removed 0 bases from V and 9 bases from J, with 3 bases in between. The CDR3 spans 11 residues. Germline CDR1 is LGHNA and CDR2 is YNFKEQ. The CDR3: CASSQDGEQFF. Written as DNA, the CDR3 is TGTGCCAGCAGCCAAGACGGTGAGCAGTTCTTC.

This clonotype was recorded many times. V gene TRBV24-1 combines with J gene TRBJ2-1; no reliable D call. Trimming stripped 0 bases from V and 12 bases from J, with 5 bases between. Germline values: CDR1 KGHDR, CDR2 SFDVKD. This CDR3 is built from 11 residues. CDR3 coding DNA: TGTGCCACCAGTGATTTGCGGACGCAGTTCTTC. Its protein product is CATSDLRTQFF.

This clonotype was observed many times. V and J are TRBV20-1 and TRBJ2-7; D might be TRBD2 (6 bases). Trimming removed 5 bases from V and 6 bases from J, with 20 bases in between. CDR1 DFQATT and CDR2 SNEGSKA come from the germline V gene (reference sequence). This CDR3 comprises 14 residues. The CDR3 DNA sequence: TGCAGTGCTGAGAACCCCCCAGCGGGTGGCGAGCAGTACTTC. This translates into CSAENPPAGGEQYF.

This clonotype came up many times. The chain is built from TRBV6-1 and TRBJ2-7; 7 nucleotides agree with TRBD1. J was trimmed by 1 base and V by 6 bases; bases with no gene match: 12. Germline V gene data show CDR1 as MNHNS and CDR2 as SASEGT. The CDR3 has 16 amino acids. CDR3 sequence: CASRSRDSVGSYEQYF. For the CDR3, the DNA is TGTGCCAGCAGGTCCCGGGACAGCGTGGGTTCCTACGAGCAGTACTTC.

This clonotype came up many times. The chain has TRBV7-8 and TRBJ2-2, with D uncertain. Trimming cost V 2 bases and J 2 bases, with 9 bases left between them. The CDR3 consists of 15 residues. The germline V gene encodes CDR1 SGHVS and CDR2 FQNEAQ. The CDR3 sequence is CASSLMVGNTGELFF. As DNA, the CDR3 is TGTGCCAGCAGCTTAATGGTCGGAAACACCGGGGAGCTGTTTTTT.

This clonotype has ten or more counts. The V gene is TRBV5-1, the J gene TRBJ2-1; 9 nucleotides match TRBD2. V gave up 3 bases and J gave up 6 bases; unmatched junction bases: 7. CDR3 length: 15 residues. Per the germline V gene, CDR1 is SGHRS and CDR2 is YFSETQ. The DNA of the CDR3 is TGCGCCAGCAGCTGGGTGAGCGGGAGGCCCAATGAGCAGTTCTTC. Translation gives CASSWVSGRPNEQFF.

In its sample, this clonotype was seen many times. The V and J genes are TRBV6-5 and TRBJ2-2; 9 bases match TRBD1. From germline, CDR1 is MNHEY and CDR2 SVGAGI. The CDR3 runs 16 residues. V shed 2 bases and J 7 bases; nucleotides not matched to a gene: 8. Here the CDR3 reads CASSYGTGRYVGELFF. The CDR3 coding sequence is TGTGCCAGCAGTTACGGGACAGGGCGTTATGTCGGGGAGCTGTTTTTT.

V and J are TRBV5-1 and TRBJ1-4; D remains ambiguous. This CDR3 is 17 amino acids long. V dropped 4 bases and J dropped 0 bases, with 16 bases sitting between them. Germline V lookup: CDR1 SGHRS, CDR2 YFSETQ. CDR3 amino acids: CASSVGGHGSTNEKLFF. The CDR3 region has the DNA TGCGCCAGCAGCGTTGGTGGCCACGGGTCAACTAATGAAAAACTGTTTTTT. Filled out from reference TRBV5-1 and TRBJ1-4, the complete variable domain reads KAGVTQTPRYLIKTRGQQVTLSCSPISGHRSVSWYQQTPGQGLQFLFEYFSETQRNKGNFPGRFSGRQFSNSRSEMNVSTLELGDSALYLCASSVGGHGSTNEKLFFGSGTQLSVL.

The chain joins TRBV7-2 to TRBJ2-7; 7 bases fit TRBD2. Germline loops: CDR1 SGHTA, CDR2 FQGNSA. This CDR3 region has 15 residues. After removal of 0 bases from V and 4 bases from J, the junction contained 6 bases not matched to a gene. The CDR3 spells CASSLAFSGGYEQYF. Here the CDR3 DNA reads TGTGCCAGCAGCTTAGCATTCTCCGGGGGGTACGAGCAGTACTTC.

In nucleotides, the CDR3 is TGTGCCAGCAGCTTCCCGGGACCCGGAAAGCAGTTCTTC. As protein: CASSFPGPGKQFF. The V gene is TRBV7-2, the J gene TRBJ2-1; D might be TRBD1 or TRBD2, each matching 5 bases. The V gene lost 3 bases and the J gene lost 11 bases, with 14 bases spanning the gap. CDR1 and CDR2 from the germline V gene are SGHTA and FQGNSA. The CDR3 loop spans 13 amino acids.

The table lists this clonotype with many counts. The chain combines TRBV12-3 or TRBV12-4 with TRBJ2-2; 7 nucleotides line up with TRBD1. V lost 5 bases and J lost 2; bases outside the gene matches: 8. The CDR3 consists of 16 residues. CDR3 sequence (DNA): TGTGCCAGCAGTCCACGGGACAGTATTAACACCGGGGAGCTGTTTTTT. This gives the protein CASSPRDSINTGELFF.

This clonotype was detected ten times or more. The chain combines TRBV5-6 with TRBJ1-1; 8 bases line up with TRBD1. J was trimmed by 4 bases and V by 3 bases; bases with no gene match: 8. CDR1 and CDR2 from the germline V gene are SGHDT and YYEEEE. The CDR3 is 15 amino acids. In DNA form, the CDR3 reads TGTGCCAGCAGCTGGACCACAGGGGGAGTCACTGAAGCTTTCTTT. Its protein product is CASSWTTGGVTEAFF.

The chain links TRBV6-1 to TRBJ1-4; TRBD1 agrees at 11 bases. CDR3 size: 16 residues. V shed 8 bases and J 2 bases; nucleotides not matched to a gene: 7. Per the germline V gene, CDR1 is MNHNS and CDR2 is SASEGT. CDR3 DNA sequence: TGTGCCAGCTCAGCCCGGGACAGGGGGACTAATGAAAAACTGTTTTTT. As protein: CASSARDRGTNEKLFF.

This clonotype was detected many times. CDR3 protein: CSARDLVTSGFYEQYF. In DNA, the CDR3 is TGCAGTGCTAGAGATCTAGTGACTAGCGGGTTCTACGAGCAGTACTTC. The chain combines TRBV20-1 with TRBJ2-7, with 10 positions matching TRBD2. V shed 0 bases, J shed 3 bases, and the junction held 8 bases outside the gene matches. Germline V gene lookup returns CDR1 DFQATT and CDR2 SNEGSKA (reference sequence). This CDR3 region has 16 residues.

The rearrangement joins TRBV5-4 to TRBJ2-1; 9 bases match TRBD1. CDR3 length: 16 amino acids. J gave up 1 base and V 3 bases, and 5 bases lay outside the gene matches. CDR1 SGHNT and CDR2 YYREEE come from the germline V gene (reference sequence). The CDR3 region has the DNA TGTGCCAGCAGCTCCGGGACAGGGAATTCCTACAATGAGCAGTTCTTC. It codes for CASSSGTGNSYNEQFF.

This clonotype was seen many times. CDR3 in DNA: TGTGCCAGCAGCCAAGGGGGGGACAGGGCTTTCAATGAGCAGTTCTTC. As protein: CASSQGGDRAFNEQFF. This chain links TRBV4-2 with TRBJ2-1, with TRBD1 matching 9 bases. The CDR3 contains 16 residues. V was clipped by 1 base and J by 6 bases; unmatched bases: 7. CDR1 and CDR2 from the germline V gene are LGHNA and YNFKEQ.

There are many counts of this clonotype. This chain connects TRBV5-5 to TRBJ1-6; D not resolved. The CDR3 spans 15 residues. CDR1 and CDR2 from the germline V gene are SGHKS and YYEKEE (reference sequence). Trimming left V 3 bases short and J 7 bases short, with 14 bases between. CDR3: CASSYRRTANSPLHF. The CDR3 DNA reads as TGTGCCAGCAGCTACCGACGGACGGCCAATTCACCCCTCCACTTT.

Details on this clonotype: The junction differs from germline at one of its ends, possibly a read error. This chain uses TRBV5-8 with TRBJ1-1, with a possible D match to TRBD1 (5 bases). The CDR3 sequence is 13 residues long. Germline V gives CDR1 SGHTS, CDR2 YDEGEE. The CDR3 loop reads CGSSLGGNTEAFF. Written as DNA, the CDR3 is TGTGGCAGCAGCCTCGGGGGGAACACTGAAGCTTTCTTT.

This clonotype was found a few times. The CDR3 loop is CATESGGSYEQYF. CDR3 DNA: TGTGCCACCGAGTCAGGGGGCAGCTACGAGCAGTACTTC. The genes are TRBV7-9 and TRBJ2-7; 8 bases fit TRBD1. Germline lookup yields CDR1 SEHNR and CDR2 FQNEAQ (reference sequence). The CDR3 covers 13 residues. V gave up 10 bases and J gave up 3 bases; unmatched junction bases: 8.

This clonotype was observed at least ten times. V and J are TRBV12-3 or TRBV12-4 and TRBJ1-5, with TRBD1 as a possible D gene (6 bases). CDR3 length: 15 amino acids. Trimming shortened V by 3 bases and J by 4 bases, and 13 bases separated the two germline ends. DNA for the CDR3: TGTGCCAGCAGTTTTGCAGGGGCTGGGAATCAGCCCCAGCATTTT. The encoded protein is CASSFAGAGNQPQHF.

This clonotype was found many times. The chain carries TRBV20-1 and TRBJ2-1; a possible D gene is TRBD1 (6 bases). Trimming took off 3 bases at V and 3 bases at J, with 15 bases between the two ends. The CDR3 loop spans 15 amino acids. Germline V lookup: CDR1 DFQATT, CDR2 SNEGSKA (reference sequence). The CDR3 spells CSASGEQGDYNEQFF. DNA of the CDR3: TGCAGTGCTAGCGGAGAACAGGGAGACTACAATGAGCAGTTCTTC.

This clonotype was picked up many times. The chain joins TRBV20-1 to TRBJ2-3; 9 bases line up with TRBD2. The germline CDR1 and CDR2 sequences are DFQATT and SNEGSKA (reference sequence). The CDR3 length is 15 residues. V gave up 5 bases and J gave up 0 bases; unmatched junction bases: 6. The CDR3 region has the DNA TGCAGTGCTCCTCGGACTAGCGCAAGCACAGATACGCAGTATTTT. Residues: CSAPRTSASTDTQYF.

This clonotype was seen ten or more times. The V and J genes are TRBV10-2 and TRBJ2-3; D not resolved. CDR1 WSHSY and CDR2 SAAADI come from the germline V gene. This CDR3 has 11 residues. V lost 7 bases, J lost 4 bases, and 6 bases lay in between. The CDR3 sequence: CASTGADTQYF. The CDR3 region has the DNA TGCGCCAGCACTGGGGCAGATACGCAGTATTTT.

This clonotype has a single count. The rearrangement joins TRBV20-1 to TRBJ1-4; perhaps TRBD1 as D (6 bases). There are 15 residues in the CDR3. Trimming took off 0 bases at V and 7 bases at J, with 15 bases between the two ends. Germline V gene lookup returns CDR1 DFQATT and CDR2 SNEGSKA (reference sequence). Here the CDR3 DNA reads TGCAGTGCTAGAGATCTGGGGGGGGCAAGTGAAAAACTGTTTTTT. It specifies CSARDLGGASEKLFF.